These 11 T cell receptor beta chains originate from one sample sequenced in a study of T cell clones after liver transplantation. Sequencing used immunoSEQ multiplex PCR; TCRdb keeps in-frame clones, though not all of them. The table has about 74,000 clones, under 90% seen once. The source material was CD4+ T cells from blood, sampled before liver transplant. The receptors originated from a human donor who received a liver transplant.

The genes are TRBV18 and TRBJ2-1; 7 bases align to TRBD2. The germline CDR1 and CDR2 sequences are KGHSH and LQKENI. The CDR3 sequence is 17 residues long. V shed 3 bases, J shed 4 bases, and the junction held 12 bases outside the gene matches. The CDR3 region has the DNA TGTGCCAGCTCACCGCCGAGGGCGGGAGACCTTTACAATGAGCAGTTCTTC. This gives the protein CASSPPRAGDLYNEQFF.

This clone has a single count. This rearrangement joins TRBV11-1 to TRBJ2-7; D is possibly TRBD1 (5 bases). Germline loops: CDR1 SGHAT, CDR2 FQDESV (reference sequence). V was pared by 5 bases and J by 1 base, with 12 bases between. The CDR3 runs 14 residues. DNA of the CDR3: TGTGCCAGCAGCCAGTACAGGCTGTCCTACGAGCAGTACTTC. This gives the protein CASSQYRLSYEQYF.

This chain uses TRBV18 with TRBJ2-7, with 11 bases identical to TRBD1. The CDR3 covers 17 residues. The V and J ends lost 3 bases and 3 bases, in that order; junction bases with no gene match: 10. Per the germline V gene, CDR1 is KGHSH and CDR2 is LQKENI. CDR3 bases: TGTGCCAGCTCACCGCCCAGGGGACAGGGGGTCTTCTACGAGCAGTACTTC. This encodes CASSPPRGQGVFYEQYF.

V usage is TRBV18 and J usage is TRBJ1-1; D remains ambiguous. There are 14 residues in the CDR3. Germline V gene lookup returns CDR1 KGHSH and CDR2 LQKENI. The V and J ends lost 4 bases and 1 base respectively, with 10 bases between them. The CDR3: CASSQQVRNTEAFF. The CDR3 DNA reads as TGTGCCAGCTCACAACAAGTAAGGAACACTGAAGCTTTCTTT.

The V call is TRBV6-6, the J call TRBJ2-3; 8 positions match TRBD1. CDR1 and CDR2 (germline): MNHNY, SVGAGI (reference sequence). V trimming: 4 bases; J trimming: 4 bases; junction bases outside the gene matches: 7. This CDR3 comprises 15 residues. CDR3 region: CASSSPKTGADTQYF. CDR3 bases: TGTGCCAGCAGTTCTCCCAAGACAGGGGCAGATACGCAGTATTTT.

The chain has TRBV2 and TRBJ1-3; D may be TRBD1 (6 bases). Trimming removed 5 bases at V and 0 bases at J, with 17 bases between. Per the germline V gene, CDR1 is SNHLY and CDR2 is FYNNEI. CDR3 length equals 17 residues. For the CDR3, the DNA is TGTGCCAGCAGTTATACAGGGATTGGGAGCTCTGGAAACACCATATATTTT. Translating it yields CASSYTGIGSSGNTIYF.

This rearrangement joins TRBV5-1 to TRBJ2-7, with 8 bases that match TRBD2. The germline CDR1 and CDR2 sequences are SGHRS and YFSETQ. After removal of 2 bases from V and 5 bases from J, the junction contained 9 bases not matched to a gene. The CDR3 spans 15 residues. The CDR3 reads CASSLLGTSSNEQYF. For the CDR3, the DNA is TGCGCCAGCAGCTTACTAGGGACTAGTTCGAACGAGCAGTACTTC.

The chain recombines TRBV10-3 with TRBJ2-1; possible D gene TRBD1, 5 bases. CDR3 size: 15 residues. Germline-derived CDR1 and CDR2 are ENHRY and SYGVKD. The V end was cut by 3 bases, the J end by 10 bases, with 19 bases between. The CDR3 loop reads CAISDGRVGVREQFF. The DNA of the CDR3 is TGTGCCATCAGTGACGGCAGGGTAGGGGTGAGGGAGCAGTTCTTC.

This chain joins TRBV7-2 and TRBJ2-7; 8 bases are shared with TRBD2. The CDR3 loop spans 15 amino acids. Per germline, CDR1 SGHTA and CDR2 FQGNSA. V lost 0 bases and J lost 3; bases outside the gene matches: 4. CDR3 amino acids: CASSLAAGGNYEQYF. The CDR3 DNA sequence: TGTGCCAGCAGCTTAGCCGCGGGAGGCAACTACGAGCAGTACTTC.

CDR3: CASSLARGVGYTF. The CDR3 region has the DNA TGTGCCAGCAGCTTAGCCCGTGGGGTTGGCTACACCTTC. This chain connects TRBV11-3 to TRBJ1-2; D is uncertain. The ends were cut back, 1 base at V and 7 bases at J, with 10 bases in the middle. The germline V gene encodes CDR1 SGHNT and CDR2 YENEEA. CDR3 length equals 13 residues.

The chain has TRBV7-2 and TRBJ2-3; 14 nucleotides match TRBD2. V lost 5 bases to trimming and J lost 2 bases; unmatched junction nucleotides: 6. Germline V gene sequence: CDR1 SGHTA, CDR2 FQGNSA. The CDR3 sequence is 17 residues long. The CDR3 reads CASSRGLAGGLTDTQYF. CDR3 nucleotides: TGTGCCAGCAGCCGAGGACTAGCGGGAGGCCTCACAGATACGCAGTATTTT.